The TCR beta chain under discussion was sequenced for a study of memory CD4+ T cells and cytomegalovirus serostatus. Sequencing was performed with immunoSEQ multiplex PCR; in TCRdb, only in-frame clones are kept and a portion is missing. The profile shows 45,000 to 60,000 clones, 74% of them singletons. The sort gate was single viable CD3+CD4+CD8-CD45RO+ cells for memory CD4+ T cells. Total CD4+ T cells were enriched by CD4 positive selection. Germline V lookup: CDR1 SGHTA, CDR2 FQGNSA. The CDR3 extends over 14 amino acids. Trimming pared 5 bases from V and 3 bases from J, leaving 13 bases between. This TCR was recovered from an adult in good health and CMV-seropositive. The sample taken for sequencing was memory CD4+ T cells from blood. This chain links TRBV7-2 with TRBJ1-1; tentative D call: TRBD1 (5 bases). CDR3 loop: CASSRKGGDTEAFF. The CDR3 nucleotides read TGTGCCAGCAGCCGTAAGGGAGGGGACACTGAAGCTTTCTTT.